These 23 T cell receptor beta chains share one sample of origin, sequenced in a study of T cells in Graves' hyperthyroidism and ophthalmopathy (dated by TCRdb to the late 2010s). Libraries were constructed by multiplex PCR. The run used an Illumina HiSeq 2000. TCR beta CDR3 regions were amplified from RNA transcripts. For the first round of RT-PCR on the TCR CDR3, the HTBI primer set was used together with the Qiagen OneStep RT-PCR kit. The public reads were reanalyzed by TCRdb: fastp trimming at Q25, MiXCR alignment, in-frame beta chains only. Rows with one shared CDR3 protein collapse into an entry with the most common genes and DNA. The sample contains over 700,000 distinct CDR3 sequences, about 19% of them found a single time. The ten largest clones represent over 15% of the sample. Input material: blood. The receptor source for this set is a woman aged 50 to 65 with Graves' hyperthyroidism that later progressed to Graves' ophthalmopathy.

This clonotype was counted at least ten times. This sequence joins TRBV2 and TRBJ1-2; no clear D. Looked up from germline, CDR1 is SNHLY and CDR2 is FYNNEI. V lost 5 bases and J lost 0, with 19 bases in between. CDR3 size: 17 residues. CDR3 in DNA: TGTGCCAGCAGTACTAGGGCAGCGATCACTTCTAACTATGGCTACACCTTC. This sequence encodes CASSTRAAITSNYGYTF.

This clonotype occurred a few times. The chain uses TRBV12-5 and TRBJ2-1; TRBD2 matches 7 bases. Germline V lookup: CDR1 LGHNT, CDR2 FRNRAP. V trimming: 3 bases; J trimming: 7 bases; junction bases outside the gene matches: 12. The CDR3 contains 16 residues. The CDR3 DNA is TGTGCTAGTGGTTTATTTGGAAGGGCCGGGGGGAATGAGCAGTTCTTC. It translates to CASGLFGRAGGNEQFF.

V usage is TRBV6-1 and J usage is TRBJ1-5, with no clear D. The CDR3 consists of 14 residues. CDR1 is MNHNS, CDR2 SASEGT, per germline. The V gene lost 6 bases and the J gene lost 5 bases, with 14 bases spanning the gap. The DNA of the CDR3 is TGTGCCAGCAGCTCCGGTCGTTACGATCAGCCCCAGCATTTT. Translating gives CASSSGRYDQPQHF.

This clonotype was observed a handful of times. The chain carries TRBV5-1 and TRBJ1-4; TRBD1 matches at 9 bases. The germline gives CDR1 SGHRS, CDR2 YFSETQ. There are 13 residues in the CDR3. V shed 6 bases, J shed 6 bases, and the junction held 3 bases outside the gene matches. The chain's CDR3 is CASTRQGDEKLFF. Written as DNA, the CDR3 is TGCGCCAGCACCCGACAGGGGGATGAAAAACTGTTTTTT.

A few counts support this clonotype. This sequence joins TRBV6-1 and TRBJ1-1; D is possibly TRBD1 (5 bases). The CDR3 length is 14 residues. V was trimmed by 5 bases and J by 10 bases, leaving 20 bases between them. Germline CDR1 is MNHNS and CDR2 is SASEGT. The CDR3 region has the DNA TGTGCCAGCAGTCCCCAGGGCGTAATATGGGCAGCTTTCTTT. It encodes CASSPQGVIWAAFF.

Only a few counts were recorded for this clonotype. This chain joins TRBV4-1 and TRBJ1-6, with D hard to call. The V gene's germline CDR1 is MGHRA and CDR2 YSYEKL. The CDR3 sequence is 16 residues long. V lost 2 bases and J lost 0, with 8 bases in between. The CDR3 region is CASSQPTISYNSPLHF. The CDR3 region has the DNA TGCGCCAGCAGCCAACCGACCATCTCCTATAATTCACCCCTCCACTTT.

This clonotype was recorded many times. The chain combines TRBV20-1 with TRBJ2-3; tentative D call: TRBD2 (7 bases). Germline loops: CDR1 DFQATT, CDR2 SNEGSKA (reference sequence). Between the trimmed V and J ends, which lost 3 bases and 0 bases, there was a span of 13 bases. The CDR3 has 15 amino acids. CDR3 coding DNA: TGCAGTGCTAGCTCCCGGGGGGCCAGCACAGATACGCAGTATTTT. Protein sequence: CSASSRGASTDTQYF.

The table lists this clonotype with a few counts. The CDR3: CASSLWGEDTQYF. The CDR3 nucleotides read TGTGCCAGCAGTCTGTGGGGGGAAGATACGCAGTATTTT. The J gene is TRBJ2-3, the V gene TRBV27; D perhaps matches TRBD2 (6 bases). Germline V gene lookup returns CDR1 MNHEY and CDR2 SMNVEV (reference sequence). Trimming removed 5 bases at V and 5 bases at J, with 11 bases between. This CDR3 contains 13 residues.

The chain combines TRBV6-2 or TRBV6-3 with TRBJ2-1; 8 bases are shared with TRBD1. The V gene's germline CDR1 is MNHEY and CDR2 SVGEGT. The CDR3 spans 14 residues. J gave up 7 bases and V 5 bases, and 7 bases lay outside the gene matches. CDR3 loop: CASSHNRGENEQFF. CDR3 nucleotides: TGTGCCAGCAGTCACAACAGGGGGGAAAATGAGCAGTTCTTC.

The gene calls are TRBV12-3 or TRBV12-4 and TRBJ1-2; 7 positions agree with TRBD1. CDR3 length: 16 residues. After removal of 7 bases from V and 8 bases from J, the junction contained 19 bases not matched to a gene. The CDR3 DNA reads as TGTGCCAGCATCCCTGGGGACAGCCCGCGTGTTGTAGGCTACACCTTC. Protein product: CASIPGDSPRVVGYTF.

This clonotype was found a few times. V is TRBV5-1 and J is TRBJ2-1; D gene unclear. V dropped 1 base and J dropped 7 bases, with 6 bases sitting between them. Germline V gives CDR1 SGHRS, CDR2 YFSETQ. This CDR3 comprises 12 residues. CDR3 in amino acids: CASSLPRNEQFF. The CDR3 DNA sequence: TGCGCCAGCAGCTTGCCCCGTAATGAGCAGTTCTTC.

The gene calls are TRBV4-1 and TRBJ2-5; D is perhaps TRBD1 (6 bases). CDR3 length: 15 residues. Trimming cost V 0 bases and J 4 bases, with 12 bases left between them. Per germline, CDR1 MGHRA and CDR2 YSYEKL. The CDR3 region is CASSQEPRGGETQYF. CDR3 DNA sequence: TGCGCCAGCAGCCAAGAACCTCGAGGGGGAGAGACCCAGTACTTC.

With respect to this clonotype: This is likely a read error, given that the CDR3 carries no conserved phenylalanine or tryptophan at its end. V usage is TRBV6-9 and J usage is TRBJ1-3, with D maybe TRBD1 (5 bases). Trimming took off 4 bases at V and 4 bases at J, with 8 bases between the two ends. Germline CDR1 reads MNHGY; CDR2 reads SVAAGI. The CDR3 is 13 residues long. The CDR3 nucleotides read TGTGCCAGCAGTTCTCGACAGGGAAACACCATATATGTT. It translates to CASSSRQGNTIYV.

The chain couples TRBV19 to TRBJ2-5, with D possibly TRBD1 on 5 matching bases. CDR3 length: 15 residues. V lost 10 bases and J lost 0, with 18 bases in between. From germline, CDR1 is LNHDA and CDR2 SQIVND (reference sequence). Written as DNA, the CDR3 is TGTGCCACCTCACCCGGACAACCGTACCAAGAGACCCAGTACTTC. Translated: CATSPGQPYQETQYF.

This clonotype appeared many times. The chain combines TRBV20-1 with TRBJ2-5, with TRBD2 matching over 10 bases. The CDR3 has 15 amino acids. V was clipped by 3 bases and J by 1 base; unmatched bases: 5. CDR1 DFQATT and CDR2 SNEGSKA come from the germline V gene (reference sequence). CDR3 in amino acids: CSASFPSGGQETQYF. DNA for the CDR3: TGCAGTGCTAGTTTCCCTAGCGGGGGCCAAGAGACCCAGTACTTC.

This clonotype was seen many times. The gene calls are TRBV12-3 or TRBV12-4 and TRBJ2-1; 10 bases map to TRBD1. With 5 bases clipped from V and 0 bases from J, the junction kept 10 bases outside the gene matches. The CDR3 loop spans 18 amino acids. DNA of the CDR3: TGTGCCAGCAGTCGGGGACAGGGGCGGCTGTACTCCTACAATGAGCAGTTCTTC. Amino acid sequence: CASSRGQGRLYSYNEQFF.

The genes are TRBV5-1 and TRBJ2-7; no reliable D call. Trimming took 5 bases from V and 5 from J, leaving 11 bases between them. The germline gives CDR1 SGHRS, CDR2 YFSETQ. This CDR3 is built from 12 residues. The CDR3 DNA reads TGCGCCAGCAGTGGTGGGATCGACGAGCAGTACTTC. Translation gives CASSGGIDEQYF.

The chain has TRBV11-3 and TRBJ2-1; 11 bases map to TRBD1. The V gene end was trimmed by 0 bases and the J gene end by 7 bases; junction bases not matched to a gene: 8. The CDR3 spans 17 residues. Germline CDR1 is SGHNT and CDR2 is YENEEA. This CDR3 is CASSLESRTGGGNEQFF. As DNA, the CDR3 is TGTGCCAGCAGCTTAGAATCCCGGACAGGGGGCGGGAATGAGCAGTTCTTC.

This clonotype was recorded at least ten times. The rearrangement joins TRBV18 to TRBJ2-2, with a possible D match to TRBD2 (5 bases). V was clipped by 0 bases and J by 3 bases, with 5 bases between them. CDR1 is KGHSH, CDR2 LQKENI, per germline. The CDR3 sequence is 14 residues long. CDR3 sequence: CASSPPRDTGELFF. CDR3 DNA: TGTGCCAGCTCACCACCGAGGGACACCGGGGAGCTGTTTTTT. Based on the CDR3 plus reference TRBV18 and TRBJ2-2, the full variable domain is NAGVMQNPRHLVRRRGQEARLRCSPMKGHSHVYWYRQLPEEGLKFMVYLQKENIIDESGMPKERFSAEFPKEGPSILRIQQVVRGDSAAYFCASSPPRDTGELFFGEGSRLTVL.

The sample holds many counts of this clonotype. The chain joins TRBV3-1 to TRBJ1-2; possible D gene TRBD1, 5 bases. Germline V gene lookup returns CDR1 LGHDT and CDR2 YNNKEL (reference sequence). Trimming left V 0 bases short and J 9 bases short, with 8 bases between. The CDR3 is made up of 12 amino acids. As DNA, the CDR3 is TGTGCCAGCAGCCAAGAAAGGGGACGCTACACCTTC. Translated, it gives CASSQERGRYTF. Combining the CDR3 with reference TRBV3-1 and TRBJ1-2 gives the whole variable domain DTAVSQTPKYLVTQMGNDKSIKCEQNLGHDTMYWYKQDSKKFLKIMFSYNNKELIINETVPNRFSPKSPDKAHLNLHINSLELGDSAVYFCASSQERGRYTFGSGTRLTVV.

This clonotype was found many times. An end of the junction differs from the germline gene, which may be a read error. The chain recombines TRBV7-7 with TRBJ2-1; 11 nucleotides match TRBD2. The V gene's germline CDR1 is SSHAT and CDR2 FNYEAQ (reference sequence). This CDR3 contains 16 residues. The CDR3: CASSPGTSGTYNEQFF. CDR3 DNA sequence: TGTGCTAGCAGCCCCGGGACTAGCGGAACCTACAATGAGCAGTTCTTC.

The rearrangement joins TRBV12-3 or TRBV12-4 to TRBJ1-5; D possibly corresponds to TRBD1 (5 bases). The V gene lost 3 bases and the J gene lost 3 bases, with 12 bases spanning the gap. The CDR3 has 15 amino acids. The CDR3 nucleotides are TGTGCCAGCAGTTTGTTAGGGGTCGACAATCAGCCCCAGCATTTT. Amino acids: CASSLLGVDNQPQHF.

This clonotype was seen at least ten times. The rearrangement joins TRBV5-1 to TRBJ2-5, with a tentative D call TRBD2 (6 bases). The germline V and J ends were trimmed by 6 bases and 5 bases, with 11 bases remaining between them. The CDR3 has 12 amino acids. Germline V gene sequence: CDR1 SGHRS, CDR2 YFSETQ. CDR3 coding DNA: TGCGCCAGCAAGGAGGGCAGTGAGACCCAGTACTTC. It codes for CASKEGSETQYF. The full variable domain, in which reference TRBV5-1 and TRBJ2-5 provide the parts outside the CDR3, is KAGVTQTPRYLIKTRGQQVTLSCSPISGHRSVSWYQQTPGQGLQFLFEYFSETQRNKGNFPGRFSGRQFSNSRSEMNVSTLELGDSALYLCASKEGSETQYFGPGTRLLVL.